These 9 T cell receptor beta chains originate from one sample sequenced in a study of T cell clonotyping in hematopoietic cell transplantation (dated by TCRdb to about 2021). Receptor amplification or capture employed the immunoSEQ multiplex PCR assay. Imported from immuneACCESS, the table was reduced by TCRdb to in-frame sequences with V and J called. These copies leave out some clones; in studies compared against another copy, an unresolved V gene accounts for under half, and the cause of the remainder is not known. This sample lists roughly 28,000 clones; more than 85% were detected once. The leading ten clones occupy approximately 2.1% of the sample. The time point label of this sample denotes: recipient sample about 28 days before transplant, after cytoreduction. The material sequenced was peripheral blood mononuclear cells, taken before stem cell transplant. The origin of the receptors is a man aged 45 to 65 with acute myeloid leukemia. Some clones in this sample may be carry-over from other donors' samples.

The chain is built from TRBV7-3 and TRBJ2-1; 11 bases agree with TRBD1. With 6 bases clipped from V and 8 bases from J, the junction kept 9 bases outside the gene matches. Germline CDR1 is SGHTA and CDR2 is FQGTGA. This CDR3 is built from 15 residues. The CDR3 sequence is CASSSRGQGGYEQFF. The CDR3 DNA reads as TGTGCCAGCAGTTCAAGGGGACAGGGGGGTTATGAGCAGTTCTTC.

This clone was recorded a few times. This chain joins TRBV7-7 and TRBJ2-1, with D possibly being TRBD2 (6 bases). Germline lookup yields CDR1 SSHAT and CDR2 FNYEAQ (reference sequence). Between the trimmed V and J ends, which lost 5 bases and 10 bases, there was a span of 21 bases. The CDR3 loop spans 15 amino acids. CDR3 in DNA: TGTGCCAGCAGCCTAGAACCTTTCCTAGGAGGGGAGCAGTTCTTC. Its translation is CASSLEPFLGGEQFF.

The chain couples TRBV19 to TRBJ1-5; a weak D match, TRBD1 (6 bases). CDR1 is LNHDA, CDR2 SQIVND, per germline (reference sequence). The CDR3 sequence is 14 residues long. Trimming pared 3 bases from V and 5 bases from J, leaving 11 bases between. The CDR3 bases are TGTGCCAGTAGTATCCGGGACAACTATCAGCCCCAGCATTTT. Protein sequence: CASSIRDNYQPQHF.

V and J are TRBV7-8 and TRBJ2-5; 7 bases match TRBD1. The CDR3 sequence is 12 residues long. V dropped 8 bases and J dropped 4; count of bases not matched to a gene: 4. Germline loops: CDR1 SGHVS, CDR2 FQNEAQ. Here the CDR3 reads CASLRQGETQYF. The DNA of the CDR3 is TGTGCCAGCTTGAGACAGGGAGAGACCCAGTACTTC.

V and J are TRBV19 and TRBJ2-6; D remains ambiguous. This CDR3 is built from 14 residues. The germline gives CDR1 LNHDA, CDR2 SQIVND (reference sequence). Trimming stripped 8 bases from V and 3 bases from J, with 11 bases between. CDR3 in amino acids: CASSYSGGANVLTF. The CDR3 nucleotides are TGTGCCAGTTCCTACAGTGGTGGGGCCAACGTCCTGACTTTC.

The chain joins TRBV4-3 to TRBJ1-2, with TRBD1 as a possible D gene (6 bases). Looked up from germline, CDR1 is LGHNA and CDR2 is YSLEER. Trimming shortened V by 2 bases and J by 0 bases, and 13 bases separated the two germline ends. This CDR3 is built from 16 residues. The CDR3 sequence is CASSQRLGQSNYGYTF. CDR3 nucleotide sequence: TGCGCCAGCAGCCAACGGCTAGGACAGTCTAACTATGGCTACACCTTC.

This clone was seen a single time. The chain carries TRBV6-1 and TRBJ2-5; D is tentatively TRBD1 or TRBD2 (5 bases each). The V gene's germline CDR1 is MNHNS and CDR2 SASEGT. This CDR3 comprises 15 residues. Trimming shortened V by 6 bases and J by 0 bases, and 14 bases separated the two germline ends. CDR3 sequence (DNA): TGTGCCAGCAGCTACAGCTGGGGGAACCAAGAGACCCAGTACTTC. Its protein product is CASSYSWGNQETQYF.

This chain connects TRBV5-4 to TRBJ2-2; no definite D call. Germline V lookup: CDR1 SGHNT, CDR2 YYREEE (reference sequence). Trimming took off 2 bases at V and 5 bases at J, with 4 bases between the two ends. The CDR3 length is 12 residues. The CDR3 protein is CASSFETGELFF. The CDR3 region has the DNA TGTGCCAGCAGCTTCGAGACCGGGGAGCTGTTTTTT.

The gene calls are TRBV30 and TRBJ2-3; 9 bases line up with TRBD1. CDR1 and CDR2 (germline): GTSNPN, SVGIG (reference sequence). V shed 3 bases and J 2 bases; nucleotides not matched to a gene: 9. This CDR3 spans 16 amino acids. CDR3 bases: TGTGCCTGGAGCCTAGCCGGGACAGGGTACACAGATACGCAGTATTTT. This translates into CAWSLAGTGYTDTQYF.